The 15 T cell receptor beta chains presented below share a single source sample, sequenced in a study of a mutant IDH1 vaccine in newly diagnosed glioma. The sample's time point: week 5, during vaccination. Vaccination comprised doses that each held 300 ug of mutant IDH1 20-mer peptide, plus topical imiquimod. These receptors lack a known antigen. Profiling relied on immunoSEQ multiplex PCR, and the TCRdb table lists in-frame clones only, not all of them. Here the sample spans about 53,000 clones, around 84% being singletons. The sample here was PBMCs, taken from a glioma patient whose treatment included an IDH1 peptide vaccine. The receptors derive from a woman aged 50 to 60 with glioma.

This chain connects TRBV7-2 to TRBJ2-3; TRBD2 matches at 12 bases. From germline, CDR1 is SGHTA and CDR2 FQGNSA. The CDR3 runs to 19 residues. The V segment lost 4 bases and the J segment 2 bases; nucleotides outside the gene matches: 13. This chain's CDR3 is CASSSEGLAGNPPTDTQYF. DNA of the CDR3: TGTGCCAGCAGCTCAGAAGGACTAGCGGGGAACCCCCCCACAGATACGCAGTATTTT.

The chain combines TRBV9 with TRBJ1-4; D is possibly TRBD1 (5 bases). The CDR3 spans 17 residues. Germline values: CDR1 SGDLS, CDR2 YYNGEE. Trimming removed 0 bases from V and 1 base from J, with 13 bases in between. CDR3 protein: CASSVGGDGRTNEKLFF. CDR3 sequence (DNA): TGTGCCAGCAGCGTAGGGGGGGACGGCCGAACTAATGAAAAACTGTTTTTT.

This clone came up a few times. The V gene is TRBV6-4, the J gene TRBJ2-1, with D possibly being TRBD2 (5 bases). The CDR3 spans 13 residues. Germline CDR1 is MRHNA and CDR2 is SNTAGT. V lost 4 bases and J lost 6, with 10 bases in between. The CDR3 coding sequence is TGTGCCAGCAGTGTAAAACTAGGCAATGAGCAGTTCTTC. Encoded protein: CASSVKLGNEQFF.

About this clone: The same CDR3 is also encoded by other DNA sequences in this sample. J is TRBJ1-1 and V is TRBV9; 8 bases match TRBD1. The germline V gene encodes CDR1 SGDLS and CDR2 YYNGEE. The CDR3 runs to 14 residues. Losses at the gene ends were 3 bases for V and 4 bases for J; bases not matched to a gene: 5. As DNA, the CDR3 is TGTGCCAGCAGCGCTCGACAGGGGAGCACTGAAGCTTTCTTT. Translated, it gives CASSARQGSTEAFF.

This clone was counted a few times. This chain connects TRBV27 to TRBJ1-1; D not certain. Germline assignment: CDR1 MNHEY and CDR2 SMNVEV (reference sequence). Trimming pared 7 bases from V and 5 bases from J, leaving 14 bases between. The CDR3 runs 13 residues. This CDR3 reads CASKRAGPTEAFF. The CDR3 DNA reads as TGTGCCAGCAAAAGGGCAGGACCAACTGAAGCTTTCTTT.

V and J are TRBV10-3 and TRBJ2-1; TRBD2 aligns across 8 bases. There are 14 residues in the CDR3. Germline V lookup: CDR1 ENHRY, CDR2 SYGVKD. Unmatched junction bases numbered 12, after V lost 8 bases and J lost 9 bases. The chain's CDR3 is CAISGGREYGEQFF. DNA for the CDR3: TGTGCCATCTCGGGGGGGCGGGAGTATGGTGAGCAGTTCTTC.

The CDR3 reads CASSIGVSNQPQHF. CDR3 DNA sequence: TGTGCCAGTAGTATAGGGGTTAGCAATCAGCCCCAGCATTTT. The V and J genes are TRBV19 and TRBJ1-5; D is unresolved. CDR3 length equals 14 residues. Trimming left V 1 base short and J 0 bases short, with 4 bases between. Germline-derived CDR1 and CDR2 are LNHDA and SQIVND (reference sequence).

This chain joins TRBV7-2 and TRBJ2-2, with a weak D call TRBD1 (5 bases). The CDR3 has 15 amino acids. Germline V gene lookup returns CDR1 SGHTA and CDR2 FQGNSA. V lost 5 bases to trimming and J lost 6 bases, with 16 bases between them. CDR3 sequence reads: CASSPGMVGAGELFF. The CDR3 coding sequence is TGTGCCAGCAGCCCAGGGATGGTGGGTGCCGGGGAGCTGTTTTTT.

This chain links TRBV28 with TRBJ1-2; D is ambiguous. Germline assignment: CDR1 MDHEN and CDR2 SYDVKM. The CDR3 consists of 13 residues. Between the trimmed V and J ends, which lost 3 bases and 5 bases, there was a span of 10 bases. The CDR3: CASSLSGKYGYTF. CDR3 in DNA: TGTGCCAGCAGTTTGTCGGGGAAGTATGGCTACACCTTC.

The V gene is TRBV29-1, the J gene TRBJ2-7, with 9 bases matching TRBD1. Germline CDR1 reads SQVTM; CDR2 reads ANQGSEA. This CDR3 region has 13 residues. The J segment lost 4 bases and the V segment lost 4 bases, leaving 5 bases of the junction unmatched. The CDR3 reads CSVVTGGRYEQYF. In DNA form, the CDR3 reads TGCAGCGTTGTGACAGGGGGAAGGTACGAGCAGTACTTC.

On this clone itself: Distinct nucleotide sequences in the sample also encode this CDR3. V gene TRBV7-9 combines with J gene TRBJ1-4; 7 nucleotides align to TRBD1. Germline values: CDR1 SEHNR, CDR2 FQNEAQ (reference sequence). V shed 2 bases and J 5 bases; nucleotides not matched to a gene: 2. The CDR3 runs 14 residues. Here the CDR3 reads CASSLRQGNEKLFF. CDR3 nucleotide sequence: TGTGCCAGCAGCTTAAGACAGGGCAATGAAAAACTGTTTTTT. Together with reference TRBV7-9 and TRBJ1-4, the CDR3 gives the full variable domain: DTGVSQNPRHKITKRGQNVTFRCDPISEHNRLYWYRQTLGQGPEFLTYFQNEAQLEKSRLLSDRFSAERPKGSFSTLEIQRTEQGDSAMYLCASSLRQGNEKLFFGSGTQLSVL.

The chain is built from TRBV30 and TRBJ2-1; D perhaps matches TRBD2 (6 bases). V lost 0 bases and J 8 bases, leaving 17 bases between the germline ends. The CDR3 is 15 residues long. Germline assignment: CDR1 GTSNPN and CDR2 SVGIG (reference sequence). The CDR3 loop is CAWSVAERVKDEQFF. In DNA, the CDR3 is TGTGCCTGGAGTGTAGCGGAGCGGGTTAAGGATGAGCAGTTCTTC.

This clone has only a few counts. The V and J genes are TRBV6-1 and TRBJ1-3; D is unresolved. V was pared by 3 bases and J by 4 bases, with 7 bases between. The CDR3 contains 13 residues. Germline-derived CDR1 and CDR2 are MNHNS and SASEGT. CDR3 sequence (DNA): TGTGCCAGCAGTGACGGGGAAGGAAACACCATATATTTT. Residues: CASSDGEGNTIYF.

The count of this clone is one. The rearrangement links TRBV2 to TRBJ2-2; possibly TRBD1 or TRBD2 for D (5 bases each). CDR3 length equals 15 residues. CDR1 and CDR2 from the germline V gene are SNHLY and FYNNEI. The V and J ends lost 6 bases and 5 bases respectively, with 16 bases between them. CDR3 nucleotides: TGTGCCAGCAGAAGCCAGGGAGCGTTGACCGGGGAGCTGTTTTTT. As protein: CASRSQGALTGELFF.

This sequence joins TRBV15 and TRBJ1-4; 7 bases map to TRBD1. The trim removed 2 bases at V and 7 bases at J, leaving 4 bases unmatched. Germline V CDR1 and CDR2: LNHNV, YYDKDF (reference sequence). The CDR3 sequence is 14 residues long. This chain's CDR3 is CATSRKRQGEKLFF. The CDR3 DNA follows: TGTGCCACCAGCAGAAAGAGACAGGGTGAAAAACTGTTTTTT. Using reference TRBV15 and TRBJ1-4 for the parts outside the CDR3, the full variable domain is DAMVIQNPRYQVTQFGKPVTLSCSQTLNHNVMYWYQQKSSQAPKLLFHYYDKDFNNEADTPDNFQSRRPNTSFCFLDIRSPGLGDTAMYLCATSRKRQGEKLFFGSGTQLSVL.